One T cell receptor (beta chain) is described in this entry. The clone's antigen remains unknown. The sample holds no much larger clone one base away, and base qualities are not on file. Amplification of TCR beta CDR3 regions was carried out from RNA transcripts. The first round of RT-PCR for the TCR CDR3 was performed with the HTBI primer set and the Qiagen OneStep RT-PCR kit. Libraries were constructed in a second round of multiplex PCR, after which size selection and purification were performed. Libraries were sequenced paired-end with 100 bp reads on an Illumina HiSeq2000. The study's own analysis went as follows. Raw data were processed with SOAPnuke, discarding reads with adapters, uncalled bases, mean Phred below 15, or no exact constant-primer or identifier match. High-quality paired reads were merged using COPE v1.2.5, and each unique nucleotide sequence was defined as a clonotype. Clonotypes were aligned to IMGT TRBV, TRBD and TRBJ reference segments using MiTCR v1.1. Only V-J combinations with frequency above 0.0001, covering 99.2% of repertoires, were analysed. The TCS score was defined as F50 (clonal expansion) divided by E x V (chaos), with BLOSUM62-based TCRdist calculated between CDR3 peptides within each V-J. Welch's t-statistics and random forest reduced several hundred V-J features to 13, which were used in a naive Bayes classifier (R e1071). TCRdb reworked the public reads: Q25 trimming with fastp, MiXCR clone assembly, productive beta chains retained. Every CDR3 protein is listed once, alongside the most common genes and DNA of its rows. Here the V and J calls rest on TCRdb's processing, not on the authors' analysis. The sample table shows a few hundred thousand distinct CDR3 sequences, and approximately 14% are seen once. Roughly 6.6% of the sample comes from the top ten.

Graves' hyperthyroidism was defined as stable when no progression to ophthalmopathy occurred over 18 months of follow-up. Hyperthyroidism patients were newly diagnosed, had a disease duration of under 2 months, and were aged 18 to 65 years. Any patient with an uncontrolled infection, another autoimmune disease, pregnancy or lactation was excluded. Diagnoses relied on clinical symptoms, serum thyroxine and TRAb, thyroid ultrasound and orbital computed tomography. Ficoll-Paque density gradient centrifugation was used to isolate PBMCs from about 9 ml of fresh peripheral blood. Total RNA was extracted with Trizol reagent, and quality was checked on an Agilent 2100 Bioanalyzer. The data originate from a study of T cells in Graves' hyperthyroidism and ophthalmopathy (dated 2019 in TCRdb). A note on the overall study: Peripheral blood was collected at initial diagnosis, before any treatment. The study also compared thyroid tissue and blood T-cell repertoires from roughly six Graves' hyperthyroidism patients. TCR V-J signatures able to tell the groups apart were searched for in a discovery cohort of some 97 patients, of whom under 45 had Graves' ophthalmopathy and about 60 had stable Graves' hyperthyroidism. For training and testing, the 80 to 100 patients in the discovery cohort were randomly divided in a 7:3 ratio. Once sampling was done, hyperthyroidism patients were given methimazole at a starting dose of 30 mg daily, whereas ophthalmopathy patients were given high-dose intravenous methylprednisolone. An independent validation cohort of about 19 hyperthyroidism patients and over 15 patients who later progressed to ophthalmopathy tested prospective prediction of ophthalmopathy. The paper describes TCR Vbeta CDR3 sequencing of around 130 peripheral blood samples, made up of 40 to 45 ophthalmopathy patients, 70 to 75 hyperthyroidism patients and 17 progressor patients.

What the research found in general, with its limitations: During validation, the model predicted progression to ophthalmopathy a median of around 6 months ahead of onset, with 70.59% sensitivity and more than 72% specificity. Most expanded thyroid clonotypes (frequency above 0.001) were also detected in blood, a finding suggesting that blood repertoires may reflect thyroid immune responses. No statistical method was used to set the sample size in advance, and investigators knew the group allocation. In cross-validation, a model built on a 13 V-J signature told ophthalmopathy apart from stable hyperthyroidism with approximately 90% sensitivity and around 83% specificity, and in testing the same model reached 80%/75%.

Trimming accounts for 3 bases at V and 4 bases at J, while the number of junction bases matched to no gene is 7. CDR1 and CDR2 are read off the germline V gene (reference sequence) as DFQATT and SNEGSKA. Its CDR3 holds 14 amino acids, cysteine through phenylalanine. Only the CDR3 region is kept as DNA, spanning 42 bases read in frame from base 1. The sample consisted of blood. The rearranged segments are TRBV20-1 and TRBJ2-3; 7 of the junction bases match TRBD2. The TCR sequence derives from a woman aged 25-40 years with Graves' hyperthyroidism. The DNA sequence is given as TGCAGTGCTAGGACTAGCCTTAGGCCAGATACGCAGTATTTT. Its translation reads: CSARTSLRPDTQYF.